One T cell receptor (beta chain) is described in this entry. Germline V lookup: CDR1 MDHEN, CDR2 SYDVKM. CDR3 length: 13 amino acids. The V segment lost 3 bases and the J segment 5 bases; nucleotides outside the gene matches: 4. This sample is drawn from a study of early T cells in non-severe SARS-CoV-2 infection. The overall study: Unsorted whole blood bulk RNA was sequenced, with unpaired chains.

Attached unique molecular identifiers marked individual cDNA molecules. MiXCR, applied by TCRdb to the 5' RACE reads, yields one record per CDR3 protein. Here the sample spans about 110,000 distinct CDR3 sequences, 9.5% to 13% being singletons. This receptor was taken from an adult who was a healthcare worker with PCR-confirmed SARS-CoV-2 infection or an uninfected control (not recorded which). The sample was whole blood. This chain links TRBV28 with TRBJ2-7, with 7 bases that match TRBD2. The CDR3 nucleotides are TGTGCCAGCAGTTTGGGGGGGTATAACGAGCAGTACTTC. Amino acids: CASSLGGYNEQYF.